This TCR beta chain derives from a study of tumor-infiltrating lymphocytes in localized non-small cell lung cancer. Study-wide points: Available tissue quantity limited TCR sequencing to a patient subset.

Using immunoSEQ multiplex PCR, the repertoire was profiled, and TCRdb retains in-frame clones only, with some absent. The sample has 10,000 to 15,000 clones, approximately 70% seen once. Note on this clone: Its antigen is as yet unknown.

The sequenced sample was uninvolved lung tissue not adjacent to the tumor. The TCR originated in a human donor with non-small cell lung cancer.

CDR3 nucleotides: TGTGCCAGCAGCTTAGTCCGACAGGGGAAGGCCCCGACTAATGAAAAACTGTTTTTT. The encoded protein is CASSLVRQGKAPTNEKLFF. The chain has TRBV7-9 and TRBJ1-4, with 8 bases aligning to TRBD1. Trimming at V came to 1 base and at J to 2 bases, leaving 12 bases not matched to a gene. Germline CDR1 reads SEHNR; CDR2 reads FQNEAQ (reference sequence). CDR3 size: 19 residues.